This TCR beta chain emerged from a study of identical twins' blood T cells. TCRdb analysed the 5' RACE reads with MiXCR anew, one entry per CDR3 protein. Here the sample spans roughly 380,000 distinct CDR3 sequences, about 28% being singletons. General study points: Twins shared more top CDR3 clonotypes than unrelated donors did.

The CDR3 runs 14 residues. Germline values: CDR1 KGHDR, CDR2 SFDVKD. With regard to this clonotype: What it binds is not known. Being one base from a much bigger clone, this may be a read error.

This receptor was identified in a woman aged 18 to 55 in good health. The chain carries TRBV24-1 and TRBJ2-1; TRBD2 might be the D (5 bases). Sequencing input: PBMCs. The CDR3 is CATRDFRSESAQFF. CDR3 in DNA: TGTGCCACCAGAGATTTCCGTAGCGAGTCGGCGCAGTTCTTC.